Sequencing of this TCR beta chain was carried out in a study of regulatory T cells in long-lasting Graves disease. Findings and caveats of the study: Persistent disease showed a preference for TRBV28, TRBJ1-2 and TRBJ2-5.

Indicated time point: newly diagnosed GD, antithyroid drugs for less than 3 months. Researchers made the TCR library from RNA that was extracted from PBMCs. Library construction for TCR beta used iRepertoire HTBI primers and Arm-PCR of CDR3 regions. TCRdb processed the multiplex PCR reads anew with MiXCR; each CDR3 protein has one entry. The table shows around 240,000 distinct CDR3 sequences, with around 18% occurring only once. J gave up 5 bases and V 3 bases, and 6 bases lay outside the gene matches. The V gene's germline CDR1 is DFQATT and CDR2 SNEGSKA (reference sequence). This CDR3 is built from 13 residues. This clonotype is a singleton in its sample. The antigen is undetermined. These sequences were also reported in another study, on T cells in Graves' hyperthyroidism and ophthalmopathy.

The sequence derives from a woman in her twenties or thirties with Graves disease. The sample was peripheral blood mononuclear cells (PBMCs), taken at new diagnosis, from a patient treated with antithyroid drugs. The V gene is TRBV20-1, the J gene TRBJ2-7, with 8 bases that match TRBD2. The CDR3 coding sequence is TGCAGTGCTAGGGTTAGCGGGGTCCACGAGCAGTACTTC. Its translation is CSARVSGVHEQYF.